These T cell receptor beta chains were read from a single sample in a study of blood T cell repertoires in COVID-19. Repertoires were generated with immunoSEQ multiplex PCR, while TCRdb's copy carries only in-frame clones and drops some. The sample carries roughly 260,000 clones, around 87% recorded once. Sequencing was done on a sample of peripheral blood. The receptors shown here come from a woman aged 45 to 65 with acute or convalescent COVID-19. Each CDR3 is given with its conserved first and last residue. A D gene is named only where the DNA matches it firmly. Clone sizes are given selectively: once, few, many, or a class where the clone is expanded.

TRBV10-3	TRBJ2-1	TRBD2	-	TGTGCCATCAGTGACACGACTAGCGGGTCAAACAATGAGCAGTTCTTC	CAISDTTSGSNNEQFF
TRBV15	TRBJ1-4	TRBD1	-	TGTGCCACCTGGACAGGGGACGCAACTAATGAAAAACTGTTTTTT	CATWTGDATNEKLFF
TRBV11-2	TRBJ1-1	-	-	TGTGCCAGCAGCTTGACAAGCAACACTGAAGCTTTCTTT	CASSLTSNTEAFF
TRBV18	TRBJ1-1	TRBD1	-	TGTGCCAGCTCACCACCGACAGGGGTGAACACTGAAGCTTTCTTT	CASSPPTGVNTEAFF
TRBV5-1	TRBJ1-6	TRBD1	-	TGCGCCAGCAGCTTGGCGGCGGACAGGGTAAATTCACCCCTCCACTTT	CASSLAADRVNSPLHF
TRBV24-1	TRBJ2-7	TRBD1	-	TGTGCCACCAGTGACCCTGGGACAGACGAGCAGTACTTC	CATSDPGTDEQYF
TRBV2	TRBJ2-7	-	-	TGTGCCAGCAAGGCGGACTCCTACGAGCAGTACTTC	CASKADSYEQYF
TRBV27	TRBJ2-1	-	-	TGTGCCAGCAGTTCCCGGGATGCCCAACGGAATGAGCAGTTCTTC	CASSSRDAQRNEQFF
TRBV27	TRBJ2-7	TRBD2	-	TGTGCCAGCAGTCCCGGACTAGGCTACGAGCAGTACTTC	CASSPGLGYEQYF
TRBV11-3	TRBJ2-3	-	-	TGTGCCAGCAGCTCGGGTCGCGTGGTACCAGATACGCAGTATTTT	CASSSGRVVPDTQYF
TRBV7-2	TRBJ1-3	-	-	TGTGCCAGCAGCCTACGGGACACTGGAAACACCATATATTTT	CASSLRDTGNTIYF
TRBV5-1	TRBJ2-3	-	-	TGCGCCAGCAGCTTGGGGGGTAGCGGTACAAGCACAGATACGCAGTATTTT	CASSLGGSGTSTDTQYF
TRBV24-1	TRBJ2-3	-	once	TGTGCCACCAGTCGCCAGGGCACAGATACGCAGTATTTT	CATSRQGTDTQYF
TRBV27	TRBJ2-7	-	-	TGTGCCAGCACCGGGGGAACCTACGAGCAGTACTTC	CASTGGTYEQYF
TRBV5-6	TRBJ2-7	-	-	TGTGCCAGCAGCTTGGCCGCCGGCGGCGAGCAGTACTTC	CASSLAAGGEQYF
TRBV19	TRBJ2-7	TRBD2	-	TGTGCCAGTAGTAGCGCTGGCGGGAGCCCGTCCGGTGAGCAGTACTTC	CASSSAGGSPSGEQYF
TRBV7-9	TRBJ1-5	TRBD1	-	TGTGCCAGCAGCTTAGATCCCCAGGGGGTCAATCAGCCCCAGCATTTT	CASSLDPQGVNQPQHF
TRBV7-2	TRBJ1-3	TRBD1	-	TGTGCCAGCAGCCTGGACAGGGGAGGAAACACCATATATTTT	CASSLDRGGNTIYF
TRBV5-5	TRBJ2-7	-	-	TGTGCCAGCAACCTACAGGGAACCAGCTCCTACGAGCAGTACTTC	CASNLQGTSSYEQYF
TRBV7-8	TRBJ2-7	-	-	TGTGCCAGCAGCCCTCCGTTACACTACGAGCAGTACTTC	CASSPPLHYEQYF